Listed here are 21 T cell receptor beta chains from one sample, sequenced in a study of CD8+ T cells in alopecia areata. The treatment denotes: oral pan-JAK inhibitor, 5-10 mg twice daily. RNA extraction and reverse transcription yielded cDNA as sequencing template. Here immunoSEQ multiplex PCR was the method, and the copy in TCRdb shows in-frame clones only, minus some. This sample yields nearly 200,000 clones, of which roughly 60% are seen a single time; about 5% belongs to the top ten. The material sequenced was CD4+ T cells sorted from blood, taken at week 24, from a patient treated with tofacitinib. These receptors all stem from a human donor with alopecia areata.

The chain combines TRBV6-4 with TRBJ1-1; no definite D call. The CDR3 covers 14 residues. The germline V gene has CDR1 MRHNA and CDR2 SNTAGT. The ends were cut back, 3 bases at V and 2 bases at J, with 10 bases in the middle. The CDR3 DNA follows: TGTGCCAGCAGTGATCAGTCAACCAACACTGAAGCTTTCTTT. Amino acid sequence: CASSDQSTNTEAFF.

The gene calls are TRBV28 and TRBJ2-7; TRBD1 might be the D (6 bases). CDR1 is MDHEN, CDR2 SYDVKM, per germline. This CDR3 spans 16 amino acids. V was shortened by 3 bases and J by 4 bases, with 19 bases between the two germline ends. This chain's CDR3 is CASSLWGKGDKYEQYF. The CDR3 region has the DNA TGTGCCAGCAGTTTGTGGGGTAAGGGGGACAAATACGAGCAGTACTTC.

The genes are TRBV18 and TRBJ1-5; 8 positions match TRBD1. Germline CDR1 is KGHSH and CDR2 is LQKENI. Losses at the gene ends were 3 bases for V and 1 base for J; bases not matched to a gene: 8. The CDR3 contains 17 residues. The CDR3 bases are TGTGCCAGCTCACCGGGGGGACAGGCACTAAGCAATCAGCCCCAGCATTTT. It codes for CASSPGGQALSNQPQHF.

In this sample, this clone turned up once. The chain recombines TRBV5-1 with TRBJ2-3, with TRBD1 matching over 7 bases. V trimming: 4 bases; J trimming: 0 bases; junction bases outside the gene matches: 8. The CDR3 runs 16 residues. Germline V gene sequence: CDR1 SGHRS, CDR2 YFSETQ. The CDR3 here is CASSEGTDSSTDTQYF. The CDR3 nucleotides are TGCGCCAGCAGCGAGGGGACAGACAGCAGCACAGATACGCAGTATTTT.

This clone turned up a few times. DNA of the CDR3: TGTGCCAGTGCCGCGGATACGCAGTATTTT. Residues: CASAADTQYF. The chain uses TRBV19 and TRBJ2-3; D is uncertain. This CDR3 is built from 10 residues. Per the germline V gene, CDR1 is LNHDA and CDR2 is SQIVND (reference sequence). Trimming shortened V by 8 bases and J by 6 bases, and 6 bases separated the two germline ends.

This clone came up a few times. V gene TRBV28 combines with J gene TRBJ1-2, with 10 positions matching TRBD1. The V segment lost 6 bases and the J segment 4 bases; nucleotides outside the gene matches: 5. From germline, CDR1 is MDHEN and CDR2 SYDVKM. The CDR3 runs 14 residues. CDR3 DNA sequence: TGTGCCAGCAGGTCGGGACAGGGGAGCTATGGCTACACCTTC. This translates into CASRSGQGSYGYTF.

The chain links TRBV27 to TRBJ1-5; D possibly corresponds to TRBD1 (6 bases). Germline assignment: CDR1 MNHEY and CDR2 SMNVEV (reference sequence). The CDR3 runs to 14 residues. Trimming took 6 bases from V and 6 from J, leaving 15 bases between them. The CDR3 region has the DNA TGTGCCAGCAGCAGTACAGGGTGGCTTCAGCCCCAGCATTTT. Translating gives CASSSTGWLQPQHF.

This clone was detected ten times or more. The J gene is TRBJ2-2, the V gene TRBV28; 8 bases line up with TRBD1. The V and J ends lost 6 bases and 7 bases, in that order; junction bases with no gene match: 13. This CDR3 is built from 16 residues. CDR1 and CDR2 from the germline V gene are MDHEN and SYDVKM. The DNA of the CDR3 is TGTGCCAGCAGCCCTCCTCTCGGACAGGGTATCGGGGAGCTGTTTTTT. This sequence encodes CASSPPLGQGIGELFF.

The rearrangement links TRBV5-1 to TRBJ2-6; D gene unclear. Germline V lookup: CDR1 SGHRS, CDR2 YFSETQ. Trimming shortened V by 2 bases and J by 0 bases, and 12 bases separated the two germline ends. CDR3 length: 17 residues. The CDR3 spells CASSFDERNSGANVLTF. The CDR3 DNA follows: TGCGCCAGCAGCTTCGATGAGAGGAACTCTGGGGCCAACGTCCTGACTTTC. Filled out from reference TRBV5-1 and TRBJ2-6, the complete variable domain reads KAGVTQTPRYLIKTRGQQVTLSCSPISGHRSVSWYQQTPGQGLQFLFEYFSETQRNKGNFPGRFSGRQFSNSRSEMNVSTLELGDSALYLCASSFDERNSGANVLTFGAGSRLTVL.

The J gene is TRBJ2-3, the V gene TRBV10-3; 7 nucleotides match TRBD2. V trimming: 0 bases; J trimming: 1 base; junction bases outside the gene matches: 4. In germline, CDR1 is ENHRY, CDR2 SYGVKD. This CDR3 is built from 16 residues. CDR3 in DNA: TGTGCCATCAGTGAGTCGACTCGGGGGGGCACAGATACGCAGTATTTT. This translates into CAISESTRGGTDTQYF.

The V call is TRBV29-1, the J call TRBJ2-7; 10 nucleotides align to TRBD1. The CDR3 runs to 14 residues. The V gene's germline CDR1 is SQVTM and CDR2 ANQGSEA. V was pared by 4 bases and J by 2 bases, with 5 bases of the junction left unmatched. The DNA for the CDR3 is TGCAGCGTTGCGGGACAGGGGATAACCTACGAGCAGTACTTC. Translating it yields CSVAGQGITYEQYF.

The chain recombines TRBV25-1 with TRBJ1-2; D is unresolved. Trimming removed 5 bases at V and 6 bases at J, with 7 bases between. The CDR3 extends over 11 amino acids. Germline V gene data show CDR1 as MGHDK and CDR2 as SYGVNS. As DNA, the CDR3 is TGTGCCAGCAGTAAGGAGGATGGCTACACCTTC. It translates to CASSKEDGYTF.

There are a few counts of this clone. The V call is TRBV25-1, the J call TRBJ2-1; D is ambiguous. This CDR3 has 13 residues. Germline V gives CDR1 MGHDK, CDR2 SYGVNS. The V gene lost 1 base and the J gene lost 4 bases, with 5 bases spanning the gap. CDR3 sequence (DNA): TGTGCCAGCAGTGAATCCGGATACAATGAGCAGTTCTTC. It is translated as CASSESGYNEQFF.

V is TRBV30 and J is TRBJ1-2; a weak D match, TRBD1 (5 bases). The CDR3 runs 13 residues. V was shortened by 0 bases and J by 4 bases, with 9 bases between the two germline ends. CDR1 and CDR2 from the germline V gene are GTSNPN and SVGIG (reference sequence). The CDR3 region is CAWSVRQLYGYTF. CDR3 sequence (DNA): TGTGCCTGGAGTGTCAGACAGCTCTATGGCTACACCTTC.

The chain is built from TRBV27 and TRBJ2-1; 9 nucleotides line up with TRBD2. Germline values: CDR1 MNHEY, CDR2 SMNVEV (reference sequence). V lost 10 bases to trimming and J lost 6 bases; unmatched junction nucleotides: 7. This CDR3 is 13 amino acids long. The CDR3 bases are TGTGCCACGACTAGCGGCTATGTCAATGAGCAGTTCTTC. This sequence encodes CATTSGYVNEQFF.

This clone has just a few counts. The V call is TRBV4-2, the J call TRBJ2-3; TRBD2 matches at 8 bases. CDR3 size: 16 residues. Germline CDR1 reads LGHNA; CDR2 reads YNFKEQ. Trimming took 2 bases from V and 1 from J; bases not matched to a gene: 5. The DNA of the CDR3 is TGTGCCAGCAGCCAACAATCGGGAGGGGGCACAGATACGCAGTATTTT. The encoded protein is CASSQQSGGGTDTQYF.

The chain combines TRBV28 with TRBJ2-7; D may be TRBD1 or TRBD2 (6 bases each). This CDR3 contains 14 residues. Germline V lookup: CDR1 MDHEN, CDR2 SYDVKM. Trimming cost V 3 bases and J 2 bases, with 11 bases left between them. CDR3 loop: CASSFAGQPYEQYF. CDR3 DNA sequence: TGTGCCAGCAGTTTCGCGGGACAACCCTACGAGCAGTACTTC.

This clone has only one observation. The conserved phenylalanine or tryptophan is not found at the CDR3 terminus, so this likely reflects a read error. V is TRBV6-6 and J is TRBJ1-5; 8 bases fit TRBD1. Trimming removed 5 bases from V and 5 bases from J; junction bases left unmatched: 8. From germline, CDR1 is MNHNY and CDR2 SVGAGI (reference sequence). This CDR3 contains 15 residues. In nucleotides, the CDR3 is TGTGCCAGCAGTCGGACAGGACAGGGACATCAGCCCCAGCATCTT. Protein: CASSRTGQGHQPQHL.

V and J are TRBV10-3 and TRBJ2-3, with D possibly TRBD2 on 5 matching bases. Germline values: CDR1 ENHRY, CDR2 SYGVKD. The CDR3 totals 14 residues. Trimming removed 2 bases at V and 4 bases at J, with 10 bases between. CDR3 in amino acids: CAISETSSSDTQYF. CDR3 DNA sequence: TGTGCCATCAGTGAGACTAGTTCATCAGATACGCAGTATTTT.

This clone has more than one count but fewer than ten. The chain links TRBV7-9 to TRBJ2-1; TRBD1 or TRBD2 may be the D gene (6 bases each). Germline CDR1 is SEHNR and CDR2 is FQNEAQ (reference sequence). V gave up 4 bases and J gave up 2 bases, with 15 bases separating them. The CDR3 loop spans 16 amino acids. The CDR3 sequence is CASSSLERGAYNEQFF. CDR3 sequence (DNA): TGTGCCAGCAGCTCCCTAGAGAGGGGGGCCTACAATGAGCAGTTCTTC.

Only one count was recorded for this clone. The chain recombines TRBV11-2 with TRBJ2-7; 10 positions agree with TRBD2. Germline V gene data show CDR1 as SGHAT and CDR2 as FQNNGV. The CDR3 runs to 15 residues. V trimming: 1 base; J trimming: 6 bases; junction bases outside the gene matches: 6. CDR3 bases: TGTGCCAGCAGCTTAGGGCTAGCGGGAGTTCGCGAGCAGTACTTC. As protein: CASSLGLAGVREQYF.